This TCR beta chain is drawn from a study of blood T cell repertoires in COVID-19. As for the study in general: The cDNA or gDNA used as material had been derived from T cells, B-cell-depleted T cells, or PBMCs.

This clone has just one count. Assay: immunoSEQ multiplex PCR; the TCRdb copy retains only in-frame clones and omits some. The table shows around 180,000 clones, with approximately 80% occurring only once. This CDR3 comprises 19 residues. Per germline, CDR1 SGDLS and CDR2 YYNGEE. Losses at the gene ends were 4 bases for V and 0 bases for J; bases not matched to a gene: 10. The genes are TRBV9 and TRBJ2-1; TRBD2 agrees at 13 bases. The sequence was collected from a man between 45 and 60 years old who had recovered from COVID-19. The sequencing sample was made of PBMCs or T cells enriched from blood (not recorded which). The CDR3 sequence is CASSHRTSGSLPSYNEQFF. In DNA form, the CDR3 reads TGTGCCAGCAGCCATAGGACTAGCGGGAGCCTTCCCTCCTACAATGAGCAGTTCTTC. The full variable domain, in which reference TRBV9 and TRBJ2-1 provide the parts outside the CDR3, is DSGVTQTPKHLITATGQRVTLRCSPRSGDLSVYWYQQSLDQGLQFLIQYYNGEERAKGNILERFSAQQFPDLHSELNLSSLELGDSALYFCASSHRTSGSLPSYNEQFFGPGTRLTVL.